This T cell receptor beta chain was obtained from a study of blood T cells in healthy people across ages. Per germline, CDR1 LNHDA and CDR2 SQIVND (reference sequence). This CDR3 region has 14 residues. The ends were cut back, 7 bases at V and 3 bases at J, with 16 bases in the middle. With respect to this clonotype: What it recognizes is unknown.

Whole-study findings and limits: One million T cells yielded diversity estimates that were considered underestimates.

A second PCR of 7 to 11 cycles used a sample-barcoded 5' primer and a J-beta primer mix. The template-switch adaptor, which had 12 random nucleotides, put a tag on each cDNA molecule. TCRdb re-analysed the 5' RACE reads in MiXCR, keeping a single row per CDR3 protein. Found here are about 1.1 million distinct CDR3 sequences, 35% to 40% of them singletons; the top ten hold 10% to 15%. The sample consisted of blood. The chain combines TRBV19 with TRBJ2-7; D is possibly TRBD2 (7 bases). The source is a man between 18 and 35 years old in good health. The CDR3 DNA is TGTGCCAGTACGGCCGGGGGGCCGGGCTACGAGCAGTACTTC. It is translated as CASTAGGPGYEQYF.